This T cell receptor (beta chain) was documented in a study of OX40 agonist ivuxolimab in advanced cancers. Sequencing was performed with immunoSEQ multiplex PCR; in TCRdb, only in-frame clones are kept and a portion is missing. Of around 72,000 clones listed, approximately 92% were seen once; the top ten hold around 1%. The length of the CDR3 is 14 residues. The junction had 4 bases not matched to a gene; V was cut back by 4 bases and J by 2 bases. CDR1 is LNHDA, CDR2 SQIVND, per germline (reference sequence). This sequence originates from an adult with an advanced solid tumor such as melanoma, head and neck, liver or kidney cancer. V usage is TRBV19 and J usage is TRBJ1-1; 7 bases line up with TRBD1. This sample comprised CD4+ or CD8+ T cells sorted from blood, obtained in a trial of the OX40 agonist ivuxolimab. CDR3 sequence reads: CASSTDRENTEAFF. CDR3 nucleotide sequence: TGTGCCAGTAGTACCGACAGGGAAAACACTGAAGCTTTCTTT.